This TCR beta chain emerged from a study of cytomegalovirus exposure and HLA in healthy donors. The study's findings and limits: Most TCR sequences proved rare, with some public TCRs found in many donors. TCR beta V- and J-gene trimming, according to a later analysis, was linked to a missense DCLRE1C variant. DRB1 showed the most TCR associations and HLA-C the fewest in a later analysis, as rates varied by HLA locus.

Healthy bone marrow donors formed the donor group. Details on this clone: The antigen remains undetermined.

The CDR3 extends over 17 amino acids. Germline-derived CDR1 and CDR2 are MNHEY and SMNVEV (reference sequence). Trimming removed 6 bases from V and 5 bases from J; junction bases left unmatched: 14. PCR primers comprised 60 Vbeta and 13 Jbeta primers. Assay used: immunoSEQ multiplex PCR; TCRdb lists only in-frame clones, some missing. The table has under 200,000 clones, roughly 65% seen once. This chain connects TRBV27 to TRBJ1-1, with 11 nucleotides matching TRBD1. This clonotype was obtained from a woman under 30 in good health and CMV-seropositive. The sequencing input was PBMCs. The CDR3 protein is CASRPYGTGGTLTEAFF. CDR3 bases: TGTGCCAGCAGGCCTTATGGGACAGGGGGAACGTTAACTGAAGCTTTCTTT.